Below are 18 T cell receptor beta chains sequenced from a single sample in a study of blood T cells in healthy people across ages. A second about 6 to 11 cycle PCR used barcoded and J-beta primers. TCRdb processed the 5' RACE reads anew with MiXCR; each CDR3 protein has one entry. The sample lists approximately 1,700,000 distinct CDR3 sequences, about 39% occurring once. Sequencing was done on a sample of blood. The receptor set was obtained from a human donor in good health.

The chain joins TRBV2 to TRBJ2-7, with 10 bases identical to TRBD1. Unmatched junction bases numbered 12, after V lost 4 bases and J lost 3 bases. Germline V gene lookup returns CDR1 SNHLY and CDR2 FYNNEI. The CDR3 has 17 residues. CDR3 in amino acids: CASSATSTGGEVYEQYF. The CDR3 region has the DNA TGTGCCAGCAGTGCGACGTCGACAGGGGGCGAGGTCTACGAGCAGTACTTC. The whole variable domain, remainder taken from reference TRBV2 and TRBJ2-7, is EPEVTQTPSHQVTQMGQEVILRCVPISNHLYFYWYRQILGQKVEFLVSFYNNEISEKSEIFDDQFSVERPDGSNFTLKIRSTKLEDSAMYFCASSATSTGGEVYEQYFGPGTRLTVT.

This clonotype was picked up a small number of times. The chain has TRBV14 and TRBJ1-2; 8 bases are a match to TRBD1. V shed 3 bases and J 4 bases; nucleotides not matched to a gene: 7. Germline V lookup: CDR1 SGHDN, CDR2 FVKESK. CDR3 length equals 15 residues. The CDR3 sequence is CASSHLGTGGYGYTF. In nucleotides, the CDR3 is TGTGCCAGCAGCCATCTCGGGACAGGAGGCTATGGCTACACCTTC. The complete variable domain, with remaining parts taken from reference TRBV14 and TRBJ1-2, reads EAGVTQFPSHSVIEKGQTVTLRCDPISGHDNLYWYRRVMGKEIKFLLHFVKESKQDESGMPNNRFLAERTGGTYSTLKVQPAELEDSGVYFCASSHLGTGGYGYTFGSGTRLTVV.

A few counts support this clonotype. This sequence joins TRBV20-1 and TRBJ1-4; TRBD1 aligns across 10 bases. The length of the CDR3 is 14 residues. Trimming cost V 2 bases and J 8 bases; bases outside gene matches: 5. Germline values: CDR1 DFQATT, CDR2 SNEGSKA (reference sequence). For the CDR3, the DNA is TGCAGTGCTAGATCAGACAGGGGGCGGGAAAAACTGTTTTTT. Amino acids: CSARSDRGREKLFF.

This clonotype was recorded a few times. CDR3 coding DNA: TGCAGTGCTATCGGAAGACAGGGGGCGGGAAGCACAGATACGCAGTATTTT. It translates to CSAIGRQGAGSTDTQYF. The rearrangement joins TRBV20-1 to TRBJ2-3, with 10 bases lining up with TRBD1. Germline V CDR1 and CDR2: DFQATT, SNEGSKA (reference sequence). The V and J ends lost 4 bases and 0 bases, in that order; junction bases with no gene match: 10. The CDR3 extends over 17 amino acids.

The DNA of the CDR3 is TGTGCCACCAGCAGAGAGACCAACGGCCCTTCACCCCTCCACTTT. Translating it yields CATSRETNGPSPLHF. J is TRBJ1-6 and V is TRBV15; unclear D gene. Germline CDR1 reads LNHNV; CDR2 reads YYDKDF (reference sequence). The CDR3 runs 15 residues. V was shortened by 0 bases and J by 9 bases, with 12 bases between the two germline ends.

The J gene is TRBJ2-3, the V gene TRBV12-3 or TRBV12-4; 8 positions match TRBD2. CDR3 size: 15 residues. V lost 3 bases, J lost 5 bases, and 7 bases stayed unmatched. As DNA, the CDR3 is TGTGCCAGCAGTTTCAAGCGGGGGAGTGGAGATACGCAGTATTTT. Amino acid sequence: CASSFKRGSGDTQYF.

This sequence joins TRBV6-5 and TRBJ1-2; D is ambiguous. Per germline, CDR1 MNHEY and CDR2 SVGAGI. The CDR3 is made up of 17 amino acids. The V and J ends lost 0 bases and 3 bases respectively, with 17 bases between them. The CDR3 region is CASSYSIGLGLYYGYTF. The CDR3 DNA is TGTGCCAGCAGTTACTCAATAGGGTTGGGTCTCTACTATGGCTACACCTTC.

The chain recombines TRBV27 with TRBJ2-3; 9 bases fit TRBD1. The junction had 9 bases not matched to a gene; V was cut back by 5 bases and J by 0 bases. Looked up from germline, CDR1 is MNHEY and CDR2 is SMNVEV (reference sequence). The CDR3 spans 17 residues. This CDR3 reads CASSTTPDRGSTDTQYF. The CDR3 DNA sequence: TGTGCCAGCAGTACGACACCCGACAGGGGGAGCACAGATACGCAGTATTTT.

The V call is TRBV13, the J call TRBJ2-7; 9 nucleotides match TRBD1. With the DNA end fitting TRBJ2-5 better, the J assignment may be wrong. This CDR3 comprises 16 residues. Germline V CDR1 and CDR2: PRHDT, FYEKMQ (reference sequence). As DNA, the CDR3 is TGTGCCAGCAGCTTCCGACAGGGGGGACTACGAGAGACCCAGTACTTC. It codes for CASSFRQGGLRETQYF.

The chain is built from TRBV20-1 and TRBJ2-3; 8 nucleotides match TRBD2. The V segment lost 3 bases and the J segment 8 bases; nucleotides outside the gene matches: 7. The CDR3 is 13 amino acids. CDR1 is DFQATT and CDR2 is SNEGSKA in the germline V gene (reference sequence). The CDR3 nucleotides read TGCAGTGCTAGCGGGGGGGCCCCCGTTACGCAGTATTTT. Its translation: CSASGGAPVTQYF.

This sequence joins TRBV7-2 and TRBJ1-2; D perhaps matches TRBD1 (6 bases). Germline loops: CDR1 SGHTA, CDR2 FQGNSA. This CDR3 has 15 residues. V gave up 5 bases and J gave up 3 bases, with 16 bases separating them. CDR3 in amino acids: CASSPLGANYYGYTF. CDR3 coding DNA: TGTGCCAGCAGCCCCCTGGGGGCTAATTACTATGGCTACACCTTC.

There are a few counts of this clonotype. The chain links TRBV12-3 or TRBV12-4 to TRBJ2-2; D unclear. V was clipped by 0 bases and J by 3 bases, with 5 bases between them. The CDR3 is made up of 14 amino acids. The DNA of the CDR3 is TGTGCCAGCAGTTTAGCGCAGCACACCGGGGAGCTGTTTTTT. It is translated as CASSLAQHTGELFF.

A few counts support this clonotype. V and J are TRBV6-1 and TRBJ1-5, with D possibly matching TRBD1 (5 bases). CDR1 is MNHNS, CDR2 SASEGT, per germline. The CDR3 contains 13 residues. V lost 6 bases to trimming and J lost 6 bases, with 12 bases between them. The CDR3 coding sequence is TGTGCCAGCAGACAGGTCCCCGGTCAGCCCCAGCATTTT. Translated: CASRQVPGQPQHF.

This clonotype was detected only a few times. This sequence joins TRBV4-3 and TRBJ2-1; 11 bases map to TRBD2. This CDR3 has 18 amino acids. Unmatched junction bases numbered 8, after V lost 4 bases and J lost 0 bases. Germline V gene sequence: CDR1 LGHNA, CDR2 YSLEER. The CDR3 spells CASSPGTSGSSSYNEQFF. The DNA for the CDR3 is TGCGCCAGCAGCCCCGGGACTAGCGGTTCTAGCTCCTACAATGAGCAGTTCTTC.

J is TRBJ2-3 and V is TRBV5-1; possibly TRBD2 for D (6 bases). The CDR3 covers 15 residues. CDR1 and CDR2 from the germline V gene are SGHRS and YFSETQ. The V gene lost 4 bases and the J gene lost 4 bases, with 16 bases spanning the gap. CDR3 sequence reads: CASSSGRGVADTQYF. The CDR3 coding sequence is TGCGCCAGCAGCAGCGGGCGGGGTGTGGCAGATACGCAGTATTTT.

This clonotype has only a few counts. The chain combines TRBV6-5 with TRBJ2-3; D not resolved. The V gene lost 5 bases and the J gene lost 1 base, with 10 bases spanning the gap. Germline V gives CDR1 MNHEY, CDR2 SVGAGI. This CDR3 has 14 residues. The CDR3 region is CASSPGYGTDTQYF. In DNA form, the CDR3 reads TGTGCCAGCAGTCCCGGTTATGGCACAGATACGCAGTATTTT.

This clonotype was seen at least ten times. This chain joins TRBV29-1 and TRBJ1-2; 10 bases line up with TRBD1. This CDR3 is 13 amino acids long. V lost 4 bases to trimming and J lost 1 base; unmatched junction nucleotides: 0. Germline lookup yields CDR1 SQVTM and CDR2 ANQGSEA. Here the CDR3 reads CSVGDRGNYGYTF. The CDR3 DNA reads as TGCAGCGTTGGGGACAGGGGTAACTATGGCTACACCTTC.

This rearrangement joins TRBV6-6 to TRBJ1-2, with 8 bases that match TRBD1. This CDR3 has 15 amino acids. Looked up from germline, CDR1 is MNHNY and CDR2 is SVGAGI (reference sequence). Losses at the gene ends were 0 bases for V and 5 bases for J; bases not matched to a gene: 5. Here the CDR3 DNA reads TGTGCCAGCAGTTACTCCTCAGGGGGCGAGTATGGCTACACCTTC. This translates into CASSYSSGGEYGYTF.